This T cell receptor beta chain was retrieved from a study of T-cell reconstitution after alpha-beta-depleted transplantation in children. Study-wide results and limits: T cells produced anew were the main source of T-cell counts and diversity one year after transplant. The study reportedly traced alpha-beta T cells about two months after transplant to several hundred expanded graft clones. Certain patients had high TCRbeta diversity at day 60, and it came from recipient T cells and thymic progenitors that survived.

To note about this clonotype: The antigen remains unidentified.

This sample's TCRbeta library carried unique molecular identifier barcodes. A single record per CDR3 protein comes from TCRdb applying MiXCR to the PCR reads. The table records more than 75,000 distinct CDR3 sequences, about 25% of them present only once. Trimming shortened V by 5 bases and J by 3 bases, and 8 bases separated the two germline ends. Germline values: CDR1 MDHEN, CDR2 SYDVKM. This CDR3 is 12 amino acids long. V is TRBV28 and J is TRBJ2-7; no reliable D call. The sequencing here drew on PBMCs, taken before TCRalphabeta/CD19-depleted stem cell transplant. This TCR came from a boy between 2 and 10 years old with acute lymphoblastic leukemia, due to receive a stem cell transplant. The CDR3 is CASSPFSYEQYF. The DNA of the CDR3 is TGTGCCAGCAGTCCTTTCAGCTACGAGCAGTACTTC.